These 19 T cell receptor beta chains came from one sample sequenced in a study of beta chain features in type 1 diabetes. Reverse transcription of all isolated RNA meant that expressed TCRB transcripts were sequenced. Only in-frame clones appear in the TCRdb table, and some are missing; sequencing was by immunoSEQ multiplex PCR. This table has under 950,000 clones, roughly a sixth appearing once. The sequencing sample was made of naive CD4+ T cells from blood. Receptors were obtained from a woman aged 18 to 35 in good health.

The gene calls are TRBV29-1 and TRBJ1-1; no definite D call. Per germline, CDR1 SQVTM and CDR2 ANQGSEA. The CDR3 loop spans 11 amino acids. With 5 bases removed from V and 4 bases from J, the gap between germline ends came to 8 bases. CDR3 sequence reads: CSVSGSTEAFF. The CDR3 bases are TGCAGCGTTTCTGGAAGCACTGAAGCTTTCTTT.

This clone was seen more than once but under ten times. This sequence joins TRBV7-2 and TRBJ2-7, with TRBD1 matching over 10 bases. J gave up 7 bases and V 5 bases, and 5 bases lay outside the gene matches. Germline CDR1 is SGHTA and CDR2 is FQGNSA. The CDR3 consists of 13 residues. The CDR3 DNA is TGTGCCAGCAGCGTGACAGGGGGCTGGGAGCAGTACTTC. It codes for CASSVTGGWEQYF.

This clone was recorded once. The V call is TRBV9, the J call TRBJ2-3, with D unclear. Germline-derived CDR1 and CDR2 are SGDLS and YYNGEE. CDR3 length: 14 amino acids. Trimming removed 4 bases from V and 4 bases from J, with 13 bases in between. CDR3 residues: CASSPTVGPDTQYF. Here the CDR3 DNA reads TGTGCCAGCAGCCCCACCGTAGGACCAGATACGCAGTATTTT. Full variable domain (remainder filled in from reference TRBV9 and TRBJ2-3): DSGVTQTPKHLITATGQRVTLRCSPRSGDLSVYWYQQSLDQGLQFLIQYYNGEERAKGNILERFSAQQFPDLHSELNLSSLELGDSALYFCASSPTVGPDTQYFGPGTRLTVL.

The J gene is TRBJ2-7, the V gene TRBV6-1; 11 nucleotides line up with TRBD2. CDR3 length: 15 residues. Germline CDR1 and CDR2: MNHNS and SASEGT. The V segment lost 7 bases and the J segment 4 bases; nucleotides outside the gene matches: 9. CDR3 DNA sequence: TGTGCCAGCAACATCGGGACTAGCGGCATGTACGAGCAGTACTTC. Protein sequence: CASNIGTSGMYEQYF.

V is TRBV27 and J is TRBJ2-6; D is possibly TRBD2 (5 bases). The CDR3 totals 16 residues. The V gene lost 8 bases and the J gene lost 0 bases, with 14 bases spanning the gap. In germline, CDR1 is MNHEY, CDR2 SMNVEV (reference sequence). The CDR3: CASGVEGLSGANVLTF. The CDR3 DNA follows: TGTGCCAGCGGCGTTGAGGGTCTCTCTGGGGCCAACGTCCTGACTTTC.

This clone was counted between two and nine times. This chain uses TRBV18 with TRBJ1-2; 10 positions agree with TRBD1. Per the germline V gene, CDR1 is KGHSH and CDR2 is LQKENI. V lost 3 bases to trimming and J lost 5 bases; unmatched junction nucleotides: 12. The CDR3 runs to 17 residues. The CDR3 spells CASSPTEGTGVDYGYTF. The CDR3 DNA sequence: TGTGCCAGCTCACCGACTGAGGGGACAGGGGTAGATTATGGCTACACCTTC.

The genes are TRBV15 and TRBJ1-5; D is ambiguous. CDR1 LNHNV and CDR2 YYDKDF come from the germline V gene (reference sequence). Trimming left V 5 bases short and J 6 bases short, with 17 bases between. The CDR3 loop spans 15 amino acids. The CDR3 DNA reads TGTGCCACCAGCGGGGAACGGGGAGGCAGTCAGCCCCAGCATTTT. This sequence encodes CATSGERGGSQPQHF.

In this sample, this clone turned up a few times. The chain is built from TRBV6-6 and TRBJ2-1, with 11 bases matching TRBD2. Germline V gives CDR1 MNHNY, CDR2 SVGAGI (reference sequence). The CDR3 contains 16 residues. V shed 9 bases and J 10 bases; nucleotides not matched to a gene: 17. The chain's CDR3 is CASQRSMGSGREEQFF. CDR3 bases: TGTGCCAGTCAGAGAAGCATGGGTAGCGGGAGGGAGGAGCAGTTCTTC.

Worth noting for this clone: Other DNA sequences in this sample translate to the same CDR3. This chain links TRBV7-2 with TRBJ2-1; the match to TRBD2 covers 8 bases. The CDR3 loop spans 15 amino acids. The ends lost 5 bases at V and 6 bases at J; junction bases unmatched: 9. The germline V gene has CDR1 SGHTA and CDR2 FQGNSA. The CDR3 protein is CASSLGLAAPNEQFF. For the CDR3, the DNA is TGTGCCAGCAGCCTTGGACTAGCCGCCCCCAATGAGCAGTTCTTC.

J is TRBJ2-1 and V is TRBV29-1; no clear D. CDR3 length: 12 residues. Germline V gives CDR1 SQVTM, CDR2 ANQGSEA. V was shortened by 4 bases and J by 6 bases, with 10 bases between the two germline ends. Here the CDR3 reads CSVVAFANEQFF. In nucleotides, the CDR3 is TGCAGCGTTGTGGCGTTCGCCAATGAGCAGTTCTTC.

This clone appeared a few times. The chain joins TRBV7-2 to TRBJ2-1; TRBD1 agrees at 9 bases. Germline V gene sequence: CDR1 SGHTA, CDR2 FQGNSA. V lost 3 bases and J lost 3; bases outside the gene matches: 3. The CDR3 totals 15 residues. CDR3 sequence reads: CASSFGDRVYNEQFF. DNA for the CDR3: TGTGCCAGCAGCTTCGGGGACAGGGTCTACAATGAGCAGTTCTTC.

For the CDR3, the DNA is TGTGCCAGCAGCTTAGCGGGTTTAGGAGGGCCTCGGGTTGAGACCCAGTACTTC. It specifies CASSLAGLGGPRVETQYF. The chain carries TRBV7-2 and TRBJ2-5; D may be TRBD2 (6 bases). This CDR3 region has 18 residues. Trimming took off 0 bases at V and 5 bases at J, with 22 bases between the two ends. Germline assignment: CDR1 SGHTA and CDR2 FQGNSA.

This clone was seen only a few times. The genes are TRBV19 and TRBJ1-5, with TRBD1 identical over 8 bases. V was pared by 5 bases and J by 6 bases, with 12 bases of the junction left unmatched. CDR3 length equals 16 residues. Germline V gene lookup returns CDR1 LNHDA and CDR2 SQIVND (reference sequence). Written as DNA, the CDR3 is TGTGCCAGTAGTCCGTGGACAGGGACAGGCACTCAGCCCCAGCATTTT. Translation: CASSPWTGTGTQPQHF.

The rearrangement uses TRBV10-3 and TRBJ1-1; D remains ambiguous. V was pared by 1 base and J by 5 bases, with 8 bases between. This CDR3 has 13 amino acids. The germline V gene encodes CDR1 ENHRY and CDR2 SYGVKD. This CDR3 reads CAISEFERTEAFF. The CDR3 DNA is TGTGCCATCAGTGAGTTCGAAAGGACTGAAGCTTTCTTT.

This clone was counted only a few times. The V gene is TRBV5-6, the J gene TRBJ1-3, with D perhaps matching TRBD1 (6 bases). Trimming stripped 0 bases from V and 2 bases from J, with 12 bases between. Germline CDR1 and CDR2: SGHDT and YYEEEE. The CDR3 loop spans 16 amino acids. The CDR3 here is CASSLVTGWPGNTIYF. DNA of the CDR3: TGTGCCAGCAGCTTGGTGACAGGTTGGCCTGGAAACACCATATATTTT. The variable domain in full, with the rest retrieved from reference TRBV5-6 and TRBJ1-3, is DAGVTQSPTHLIKTRGQQVTLRCSPKSGHDTVSWYQQALGQGPQFIFQYYEEEERQRGNFPDRFSGHQFPNYSSELNVNALLLGDSALYLCASSLVTGWPGNTIYFGEGSWLTVV.

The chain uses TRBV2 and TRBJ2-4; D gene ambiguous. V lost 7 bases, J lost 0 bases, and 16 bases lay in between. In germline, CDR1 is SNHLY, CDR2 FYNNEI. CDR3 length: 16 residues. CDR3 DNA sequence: TGTGCCAGCATGCAGGAATCGCTTTTAGCCAAAAACATTCAGTACTTC. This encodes CASMQESLLAKNIQYF.

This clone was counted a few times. CDR3 DNA: TGTGCCAGCTCACTGGAAATGACGAACACTGAAGCTTTCTTT. It is translated as CASSLEMTNTEAFF. The chain couples TRBV18 to TRBJ1-1; D is unclear. The CDR3 loop spans 14 amino acids. Germline V lookup: CDR1 KGHSH, CDR2 LQKENI. V was trimmed by 4 bases and J by 1 base, leaving 10 bases between them.

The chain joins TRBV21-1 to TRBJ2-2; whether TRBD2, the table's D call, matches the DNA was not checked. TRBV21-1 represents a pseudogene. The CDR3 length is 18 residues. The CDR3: CASSKVVEREENTGELFF. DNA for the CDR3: TGTGCCAGCAGCAAAGTTGTCGAGCGGGAGGAAAACACCGGGGAGCTGTTTTTT.

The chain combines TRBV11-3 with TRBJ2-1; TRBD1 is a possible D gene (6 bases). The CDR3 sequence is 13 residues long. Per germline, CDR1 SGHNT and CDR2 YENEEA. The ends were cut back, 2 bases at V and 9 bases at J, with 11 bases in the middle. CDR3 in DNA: TGTGCCAGCAGCTTAAGGGGACACAGTGAGCAGTTCTTC. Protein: CASSLRGHSEQFF.